The present T cell receptor beta chain was sequenced within a study of blood T cell repertoires in COVID-19. V was cut by 4 bases and J by 8 bases, with 15 bases left in between. This CDR3 has 13 residues. Germline CDR1 and CDR2: SGHKS and YYEKEE (reference sequence). Only in-frame clones appear in the TCRdb table, and some are missing; sequencing was by immunoSEQ multiplex PCR. This sample has roughly 250,000 clones; approximately 86% occur once, and the top ten carry nearly 5%. This clone was seen once. Sequenced input: peripheral blood. The rearrangement links TRBV5-5 to TRBJ1-2; D is ambiguous. The origin of this receptor is a woman older than 75 with active or convalescent COVID-19. The DNA of the CDR3 is TGTGCCAGCAGCCTACCGACCCAGAGGGGCTACACCTTC. This gives the protein CASSLPTQRGYTF.